Listed here are 4 T cell receptor beta chains from one sample, sequenced in a study of T cells in narcolepsy. The repertoire was sequenced with immunoSEQ multiplex PCR; TCRdb's copy has only in-frame clones and lacks some. The sample holds some 30,000 clones, approximately 84% seen once. The specimen was memory (CD45RA-) CD4+ T cells from blood. These receptors came from a human donor in good health.

This clone was seen once. The rearrangement links TRBV18 to TRBJ2-7; 9 bases align to TRBD2. V lost 3 bases and J lost 4; bases outside the gene matches: 7. There are 15 residues in the CDR3. Germline loops: CDR1 KGHSH, CDR2 LQKENI. CDR3 sequence: CASSPTAGGAYEQYF. DNA for the CDR3: TGTGCCAGCTCACCCACAGCGGGAGGAGCGTACGAGCAGTACTTC.

This clone has a handful of counts. This chain joins TRBV28 and TRBJ1-1, with 8 bases aligning to TRBD1. The ends lost 1 base at V and 4 bases at J; junction bases unmatched: 2. This CDR3 contains 14 residues. Germline V gives CDR1 MDHEN, CDR2 SYDVKM. CDR3 amino acids: CASSLSTGGTEAFF. The CDR3 DNA sequence: TGTGCCAGCAGTTTATCCACAGGGGGCACTGAAGCTTTCTTT.

This rearrangement joins TRBV15 to TRBJ2-1; a weak D match, TRBD2 (5 bases). The V gene's germline CDR1 is LNHNV and CDR2 YYDKDF (reference sequence). CDR3 length: 17 residues. V lost 0 bases and J lost 3, with 15 bases in between. The DNA for the CDR3 is TGTGCCACCAGCAGAGATAGGCTAGCTTGGGACTACAATGAGCAGTTCTTC. Its translation is CATSRDRLAWDYNEQFF.

This rearrangement joins TRBV5-1 to TRBJ2-2; 8 positions match TRBD1. CDR3 length: 15 residues. V shed 7 bases and J 6 bases; nucleotides not matched to a gene: 11. Looked up from germline, CDR1 is SGHRS and CDR2 is YFSETQ. The chain's CDR3 is CASRPGTGGAGELFF. Here the CDR3 DNA reads TGCGCCAGCCGCCCCGGGACAGGAGGCGCCGGGGAGCTGTTTTTT.